One sample yielded the 10 T cell receptor beta chains listed below, sequenced in a study of neurological immune-mediated disorders. MiXCR, applied by TCRdb to the 5' RACE reads, yields one record per CDR3 protein. The table includes 50,000 to 70,000 distinct CDR3 sequences, about 10% detected once. Sample time point: longitudinal time-point 1 (baseline). The sample comprised PBMCs. The receptors were gathered from a male donor with HTLV-1-associated myelopathy (HAM/TSP).

This clonotype has ten or more counts. This rearrangement joins TRBV20-1 to TRBJ1-2; the D gene is possibly TRBD1 (6 bases). Trimming took off 0 bases at V and 3 bases at J, with 14 bases between the two ends. Germline-derived CDR1 and CDR2 are DFQATT and SNEGSKA (reference sequence). The CDR3 loop spans 15 amino acids. This CDR3 is CSARDIAAGDYGYTF. Written as DNA, the CDR3 is TGCAGTGCTAGAGATATTGCGGCAGGGGACTATGGCTACACCTTC.

This clonotype was observed at least ten times. The chain has TRBV20-1 and TRBJ2-1, with D tentatively TRBD2 (5 bases). Germline V lookup: CDR1 DFQATT, CDR2 SNEGSKA (reference sequence). This CDR3 spans 16 amino acids. V was shortened by 6 bases and J by 4 bases, with 22 bases between the two germline ends. CDR3 bases: TGCAGTGCCACCCCCCCCGGGCGGGTGACATACAATGAGCAGTTCTTC. Translated, it gives CSATPPGRVTYNEQFF.

This clonotype showed up many times. The chain links TRBV5-1 to TRBJ1-1; D uncertain. The CDR3 loop spans 16 amino acids. Germline V gene data show CDR1 as SGHRS and CDR2 as YFSETQ. V dropped 4 bases and J dropped 1 base, with 17 bases sitting between them. CDR3 DNA: TGCGCCAGCAGCCCGAAGGCTGCGTCTTCGAACACTGAAGCTTTCTTT. Protein sequence: CASSPKAASSNTEAFF.

In this sample, this clonotype turned up many times. The chain has TRBV7-2 and TRBJ1-1; 7 bases agree with TRBD1. The CDR3 extends over 14 amino acids. Germline values: CDR1 SGHTA, CDR2 FQGNSA. After removal of 5 bases from V and 11 bases from J, the junction contained 14 bases not matched to a gene. CDR3 sequence: CASSPPGARGVAFF. DNA of the CDR3: TGTGCCAGCAGCCCCCCAGGGGCCAGGGGGGTGGCTTTCTTT.

This clonotype was recorded many times. The chain combines TRBV20-1 with TRBJ1-5, with D tentatively TRBD1 (6 bases). This CDR3 comprises 13 residues. CDR1 DFQATT and CDR2 SNEGSKA come from the germline V gene (reference sequence). The germline V and J ends were trimmed by 3 bases and 5 bases, with 11 bases remaining between them. The CDR3, as DNA: TGCAGTGCTAGCAAGGGGGGGTATCAGCCCCAGCATTTT. This gives the protein CSASKGGYQPQHF.

This clonotype was recorded at least ten times. The V and J genes are TRBV12-3 or TRBV12-4 and TRBJ2-1; 8 bases are a match to TRBD2. This CDR3 contains 16 residues. The V segment lost 6 bases and the J segment 6 bases; nucleotides outside the gene matches: 13. The CDR3 spells CASSLGGAGAFNEQFF. Written as DNA, the CDR3 is TGTGCCAGCAGCCTTGGGGGAGCGGGGGCCTTCAATGAGCAGTTCTTC.

At least ten counts were recorded for this clonotype. J is TRBJ1-6 and V is TRBV6-6, with 7 bases that match TRBD1. With V trimmed by 5 bases and J by 7 bases, 8 bases remained unmatched. Germline V CDR1 and CDR2: MNHNY, SVGAGI (reference sequence). CDR3 size: 15 residues. Here the CDR3 DNA reads TGTGCCAGCAGTCTCATACAGGGGAGGAATTCACCCCTCCACTTT. It is translated as CASSLIQGRNSPLHF.

Turning to this clonotype: Compared with germline, one end of the junction differs, possibly owing to a read error. This chain links TRBV11-3 with TRBJ2-5; possibly TRBD2 for D (6 bases). CDR1 is SGHNT, CDR2 YENEEA, per germline. This CDR3 has 15 residues. CDR3 protein: CACRLTWGVQETQYF. Here the CDR3 DNA reads TGTGCCTGCAGATTGACCTGGGGGGTACAAGAGACCCAGTACTTC.

In its sample, this clonotype was seen many times. The V call is TRBV12-3 or TRBV12-4, the J call TRBJ1-6, with TRBD1 matching 10 bases. The CDR3 sequence is 15 residues long. The junction had 2 bases not matched to a gene; V was cut back by 2 bases and J by 7 bases. The CDR3 bases are TGTGCCAGCAGTTTAACGGGACAGGGGAATTCACCCCTCCACTTT. Amino acids: CASSLTGQGNSPLHF.

This clonotype was found many times. The chain carries TRBV3-1 and TRBJ2-7; possible D gene TRBD2, 7 bases. Looked up from germline, CDR1 is LGHDT and CDR2 is YNNKEL (reference sequence). Trimming left V 0 bases short and J 6 bases short, with 18 bases between. There are 16 residues in the CDR3. CDR3 nucleotides: TGTGCCAGCAGCCAAGATGTCGGCGGAGGGGGGGGCGAGCAGTACTTC. The encoded protein is CASSQDVGGGGGEQYF.